This T cell receptor beta chain originates from a study of blood T cell repertoires in COVID-19. Assay used: immunoSEQ multiplex PCR; TCRdb lists only in-frame clones, some missing. The data contain some 250,000 clones, more than 80% of them seen just once; the ten biggest clones take up 2.2%. This CDR3 has 14 residues. Per germline, CDR1 SGHNT and CDR2 YYREEE (reference sequence). V lost 0 bases and J 0 bases, leaving 7 bases between the germline ends. The chain employs TRBV5-4 and TRBJ2-7; no definite D call. The sequence derives from a man in his thirties or forties who had recovered from COVID-19. Material: peripheral blood. The CDR3 protein is CASSLDLSSYEQYF. DNA for the CDR3: TGTGCCAGCAGCTTGGACCTTAGCTCCTACGAGCAGTACTTC. Drawing the rest from reference TRBV5-4 and TRBJ2-7, the complete variable domain is ETGVTQSPTHLIKTRGQQVTLRCSSQSGHNTVSWYQQALGQGPQFIFQYYREEENGRGNFPPRFSGLQFPNYSSELNVNALELDDSALYLCASSLDLSSYEQYFGPGTRLTVT.